These T cell receptor beta chains were read from a single sample in a study of T cells expressing NK-cell markers. TCRdb re-called the 5' RACE reads; every CDR3 protein appears as one record, without DNA. The table lists about 390,000 distinct CDR3 sequences. The sample taken for sequencing was blood T cells: a sorted CD56 or NKG2C T cell subset, CD4+ or CD8+ T cells, or bulk PBMC T cells (not recorded which). These receptors were obtained from a woman aged 50 to 60 in good health. CDR3s include the opening cysteine and the closing phenylalanine or tryptophan. Each record gives: J gene, V gene, CDR3 protein.

J gene: TRBJ1-2; V gene: TRBV6-4; CDR3 protein: CASSAEPEGYGYTF
J gene: TRBJ2-5; V gene: TRBV3-1; CDR3 protein: CAVHRTAETQYF
J gene: TRBJ2-1; V gene: TRBV7-3; CDR3 protein: CASSSVAGSYNEQFF
J gene: TRBJ2-1; V gene: TRBV20-1; CDR3 protein: CSARAVGLYNEQFF
J gene: TRBJ2-5; V gene: TRBV12-3/TRBV12-4; CDR3 protein: CASSFGQDYPQYF
J gene: TRBJ2-1; V gene: TRBV20-1; CDR3 protein: CSASHLAGGHEQFF
J gene: TRBJ1-5; V gene: TRBV6-5; CDR3 protein: CASAPASNQPQHF
J gene: TRBJ2-2; V gene: TRBV10-3; CDR3 protein: CAITGLAGNGELFF
J gene: TRBJ2-5; V gene: TRBV29-1; CDR3 protein: CSVEEASAQQETQYF
J gene: TRBJ2-3; V gene: TRBV9; CDR3 protein: CASSVAASGGTDTQYF
J gene: TRBJ2-5; V gene: TRBV12-3/TRBV12-4; CDR3 protein: CASSPDGAQYF
J gene: TRBJ2-1; V gene: TRBV28; CDR3 protein: CASSTRTSGKHSYNEQFF
J gene: TRBJ1-5; V gene: TRBV30; CDR3 protein: CAWGTGGVGYQPQHF
J gene: TRBJ2-1; V gene: TRBV20-1; CDR3 protein: CSASRLDNEQFF
J gene: TRBJ2-2; V gene: TRBV11-2; CDR3 protein: CASSIPGGGGTGELFF
J gene: TRBJ2-7; V gene: TRBV5-1; CDR3 protein: CASSRDLAEQYF
J gene: TRBJ2-3; V gene: TRBV11-2; CDR3 protein: CASSKTSSRTDTQYF
J gene: TRBJ2-1; V gene: TRBV5-1; CDR3 protein: CASSFPSGGVYNEQFF
J gene: TRBJ2-1; V gene: TRBV7-3; CDR3 protein: CASSIPGYNEQFF
J gene: TRBJ2-7; V gene: TRBV6-1; CDR3 protein: CASNLGQGYEQYF
J gene: TRBJ2-3; V gene: TRBV11-3; CDR3 protein: CASSDGTGKLDTQYF
J gene: TRBJ2-1; V gene: TRBV25-1; CDR3 protein: CASSDIGLGLAGGNEQFF
J gene: TRBJ2-1; V gene: TRBV3-1; CDR3 protein: CASSPGPEVNEQFF
J gene: TRBJ1-1; V gene: TRBV7-3; CDR3 protein: CASSRTGGSNTEAFF
J gene: TRBJ2-1; V gene: TRBV4-1; CDR3 protein: CASSQIGLRKFF
J gene: TRBJ2-1; V gene: TRBV15; CDR3 protein: CATSRDLAVYNEQFF
J gene: TRBJ1-1; V gene: TRBV5-1; CDR3 protein: CASSLFGSEGTEAFF
J gene: TRBJ1-6; V gene: TRBV11-2; CDR3 protein: CASSLVTWGSPLHF
J gene: TRBJ1-3; V gene: TRBV11-2; CDR3 protein: CARTGGISGNTIYF
J gene: TRBJ1-3; V gene: TRBV7-8; CDR3 protein: CASSTATQLNTIYF
J gene: TRBJ2-2; V gene: TRBV5-6; CDR3 protein: CASSLQTGFTGELFF
J gene: TRBJ2-7; V gene: TRBV6-1; CDR3 protein: CASRRAGIYEQYF
J gene: TRBJ2-2; V gene: TRBV27; CDR3 protein: CASKPSSAGGRVGELFF
J gene: TRBJ2-3; V gene: TRBV12-3/TRBV12-4; CDR3 protein: CASSFVDTQYF
J gene: TRBJ2-6; V gene: TRBV25-1; CDR3 protein: CASSEFQGRGSGANVLTF
J gene: TRBJ2-1; V gene: TRBV6-5; CDR3 protein: CASALTSGWNEQFF
J gene: TRBJ1-1; V gene: TRBV20-1; CDR3 protein: CSAHSGGNTEAFF
J gene: TRBJ2-7; V gene: TRBV20-1; CDR3 protein: CSASRPVPGPAYEQYF
J gene: TRBJ2-3; V gene: TRBV9; CDR3 protein: CASSVESTVALPYF
J gene: TRBJ2-1; V gene: TRBV5-1; CDR3 protein: CASSGQTRGFGNEQFF
J gene: TRBJ2-3; V gene: TRBV24-1; CDR3 protein: CATRDRGLATQYF